The entry that follows covers one TCR beta chain sequence. This sample was taken from a study of blood T cell repertoires in COVID-19. Study overall: T cells, B-cell-depleted T cells, or PBMCs provided the cDNA or gDNA that served as material.

The CDR3 consists of 18 residues. Germline-derived CDR1 and CDR2 are LGHNT and FRNRAP. V lost 0 bases and J 7 bases, leaving 22 bases between the germline ends. Measured with immunoSEQ multiplex PCR; TCRdb has only the in-frame clones, and not every one. The table shows around 190,000 clones, with 75% to 85% occurring only once. This receptor was taken from a human donor in a cohort sampled during active COVID-19. The sample comprised peripheral blood. V gene TRBV12-5 combines with J gene TRBJ2-1, with D perhaps matching TRBD2 (6 bases). CDR3 in amino acids: CASGLVLERASRINEQFF. The CDR3 bases are TGTGCTAGTGGTTTGGTACTGGAGCGGGCATCGAGGATAAATGAGCAGTTCTTC.